This T cell receptor (beta chain) was sequenced for a study of T cell repertoires in cytomegalovirus infection. Across the study: HLA-C-restricted CMV epitopes, recently identified, and well-studied HLA-B-restricted ones were used by the study. Indications of both CMV infection and matching HLA type were provided by public TCR beta signatures.

Study-wide results and caveats: Frequencies of public TCR beta families were cumulated, and this identified carriers of CMV plus the relevant HLA. HLA-C-restricted CMV clonotypes gave the most frequent clonotype in two of eight donors.

V was cut by 4 bases and J by 9 bases, with 13 bases left in between. CDR1 is DFQATT, CDR2 SNEGSKA, per germline (reference sequence). There are 12 residues in the CDR3. TCRdb processed the reads anew with MiXCR; each CDR3 protein has one entry. The sample has 450,000 to 650,000 distinct CDR3 sequences; 40% are singletons. This clonotype is a singleton in its sample. Its antigen is not identified. The clonotype comes from a human donor in good health (CMV status not recorded). Some clones in this sample may be carry-over from other donors' samples. Here the sequenced sample was cultured PBMCs, taken from culture after CMV antigen stimulation. V is TRBV20-1 and J is TRBJ2-1; the D gene is possibly TRBD1 (6 bases). The CDR3 nucleotides read TGCAGTGCTATAATCTGGGGGCGTGAGCAGTTCTTC. This translates into CSAIIWGREQFF.